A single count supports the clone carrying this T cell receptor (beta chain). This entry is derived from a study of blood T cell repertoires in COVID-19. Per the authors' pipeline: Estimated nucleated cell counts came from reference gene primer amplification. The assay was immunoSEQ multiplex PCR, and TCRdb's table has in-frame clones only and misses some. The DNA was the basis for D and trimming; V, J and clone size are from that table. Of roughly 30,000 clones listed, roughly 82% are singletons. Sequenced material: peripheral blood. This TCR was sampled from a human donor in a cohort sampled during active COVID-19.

The CDR3 bases are TGTGCCAGCAGCACTACAGGGCTCTCACCCCTCCACTTT. Translating it yields CASSTTGLSPLHF. The V call is TRBV6-2 or TRBV6-3, the J call TRBJ1-6, with D perhaps matching TRBD1 (6 bases). Germline assignment: CDR1 MNHEY and CDR2 SVGEGT. The CDR3 has 13 amino acids. Between the trimmed V and J ends, which lost 6 bases and 10 bases, there was a span of 13 bases.